The T cell receptor beta chain under discussion was sequenced for a study of T cell repertoires in cytomegalovirus infection. Whole-study context: Through public TCR beta signatures, both CMV infection and matching HLA type were indicated.

The sample holds a few counts of this clonotype. Its specificity is unknown. Using its own MiXCR run on the reads, TCRdb lists one record per CDR3 protein. The sample lists 100,000 to 150,000 distinct CDR3 sequences, roughly 8.2% occurring once. Study-wide results and limits: HLA-C-restricted CMV clonotypes gave the most frequent clonotype in two of eight donors. Carriage of CMV together with the relevant HLA was identifiable through cumulative public TCR beta family frequency.

This CDR3 has 18 residues. V lost 1 base and J 4 bases, leaving 19 bases between the germline ends. Germline V lookup: CDR1 KGHDR, CDR2 SFDVKD. This TCR was recovered from a human donor in good health (CMV status not recorded). Some clones in this sample may be carry-over from other donors' samples. Material for sequencing was PBMCs. The chain employs TRBV24-1 and TRBJ2-1; D is perhaps TRBD1 or TRBD2 (6 bases each). The CDR3 region is CATSDLVGGRSDYNEQFF. The DNA of the CDR3 is TGTGCCACCAGTGATTTAGTCGGGGGCCGGTCCGATTACAATGAGCAGTTCTTC.